The 21 T cell receptor beta chains reported below all come from one sample, sequenced in a study of shared clonotypes between healthy human individuals. Sequencing used immunoSEQ multiplex PCR; TCRdb keeps in-frame clones, though not all of them. The sample contains 330,000 or so clones, less than 85% of which appear only once. The material sequenced was memory CD4+ T cells sorted from blood. As for subset: CD45RA-negative fraction. The receptors originated from a man younger than 40 in good health.

V usage is TRBV5-1 and J usage is TRBJ2-5; D gene unclear. V lost 1 base, J lost 1 base, and 17 bases lay in between. CDR1 is SGHRS and CDR2 is YFSETQ in the germline V gene. The CDR3 runs to 17 residues. In nucleotides, the CDR3 is TGCGCCAGCAGCTTGACTTTAAGGAGCACCACCCAAGAGACCCAGTACTTC. Translated: CASSLTLRSTTQETQYF.

The chain links TRBV7-9 to TRBJ1-5, with a possible D match to TRBD1 (5 bases). The CDR3 runs to 13 residues. Trimming took 7 bases from V and 1 from J, leaving 8 bases between them. The germline gives CDR1 SEHNR, CDR2 FQNEAQ (reference sequence). CDR3 sequence reads: CASTRESNQPQHF. CDR3 nucleotide sequence: TGTGCCAGCACCAGGGAGAGCAATCAGCCCCAGCATTTT.

This chain joins TRBV11-2 and TRBJ2-5, with 8 nucleotides matching TRBD1. Germline V gives CDR1 SGHAT, CDR2 FQNNGV. The length of the CDR3 is 16 residues. Trimming took 5 bases from V and 5 from J; bases not matched to a gene: 13. This chain's CDR3 is CASSATVDRVRETQYF. CDR3 in DNA: TGTGCCAGCAGCGCTACCGTGGACAGGGTCCGGGAGACCCAGTACTTC. Combining the CDR3 with reference TRBV11-2 and TRBJ2-5 gives the whole variable domain EAGVAQSPRYKIIEKRQSVAFWCNPISGHATLYWYQQILGQGPKLLIQFQNNGVVDDSQLPKDRFSAERLKGVDSTLKIQPAKLEDSAVYLCASSATVDRVRETQYFGPGTRLLVL.

The chain combines TRBV6-5 with TRBJ1-2, with D maybe TRBD1 (5 bases). The CDR3 sequence is 14 residues long. The ends were cut back, 0 bases at V and 3 bases at J, with 8 bases in the middle. CDR1 is MNHEY and CDR2 is SVGAGI in the germline V gene. In DNA, the CDR3 is TGTGCCAGCAGTTACTCAGGCAGGGACTATGGCTACACCTTC. Protein product: CASSYSGRDYGYTF.

A single count supports this clone. The rearrangement uses TRBV5-5 and TRBJ2-7; D is uncertain. The CDR3 has 14 residues. Trimming left V 1 base short and J 2 bases short, with 10 bases between. In germline, CDR1 is SGHKS, CDR2 YYEKEE (reference sequence). The CDR3 DNA reads TGTGCCAGCAGCTTGTTCACCAATCCCTACGAGCAGTACTTC. Its translation: CASSLFTNPYEQYF. Complete variable domain (other parts from reference TRBV5-5 and TRBJ2-7): DAGVTQSPTHLIKTRGQQVTLRCSPISGHKSVSWYQQVLGQGPQFIFQYYEKEERGRGNFPDRFSARQFPNYSSELNVNALLLGDSALYLCASSLFTNPYEQYFGPGTRLTVT.

The chain joins TRBV6-1 to TRBJ2-7; 7 bases are a match to TRBD2. The V gene end was trimmed by 5 bases and the J gene end by 0 bases; junction bases not matched to a gene: 7. CDR1 is MNHNS, CDR2 SASEGT, per germline. There are 15 residues in the CDR3. CDR3 sequence reads: CASSREGGPSYEQYF. The DNA for the CDR3 is TGTGCCAGCAGTAGGGAGGGAGGACCCTCCTACGAGCAGTACTTC.

Comments on this clone: The CDR3 carries no conserved terminal phenylalanine or tryptophan, so it likely arises from a read error. No DNA is shown, since the ends of the CDR3 on it are uncertain; the CDR3 is the one TCRdb lists. This CDR3 is CSVDLAGGPRI. This sequence joins TRBV29-1 and TRBJ2-3; the DNA was not used to check the table's D call, TRBD2. The CDR3 length equals 11 residues, ends included. Germline V CDR1 and CDR2: SQVTM, ANQGSEA.

This clone was seen only a few times. The chain links TRBV11-2 to TRBJ2-7; 8 positions agree with TRBD1. V shed 6 bases and J 6 bases; nucleotides not matched to a gene: 10. CDR3 size: 14 residues. Germline V gives CDR1 SGHAT, CDR2 FQNNGV. As DNA, the CDR3 is TGTGCCAGCAGTATCTACCGGACAGGGACCGAGCAGTACTTC. Amino acid sequence: CASSIYRTGTEQYF.

The chain is built from TRBV9 and TRBJ2-3, with D possibly being TRBD2 (6 bases). The germline V gene has CDR1 SGDLS and CDR2 YYNGEE. The ends were cut back, 0 bases at V and 2 bases at J, with 16 bases in the middle. The CDR3 sequence is 17 residues long. In DNA form, the CDR3 reads TGTGCCAGCAGCGTAGACCCGACGGGACTTCTCACAGATACGCAGTATTTT. This sequence encodes CASSVDPTGLLTDTQYF. Supplemented by reference TRBV9 and TRBJ2-3, the full variable domain reads DSGVTQTPKHLITATGQRVTLRCSPRSGDLSVYWYQQSLDQGLQFLIQYYNGEERAKGNILERFSAQQFPDLHSELNLSSLELGDSALYFCASSVDPTGLLTDTQYFGPGTRLTVL.

The chain uses TRBV7-8 and TRBJ2-1; 8 bases map to TRBD2. The CDR3 covers 13 residues. Germline V gene data show CDR1 as SGHVS and CDR2 as FQNEAQ. J was trimmed by 9 bases and V by 3 bases; bases with no gene match: 4. This CDR3 is CASSFGLASEQFF. The CDR3 coding sequence is TGTGCCAGCAGCTTTGGACTAGCTTCTGAGCAGTTCTTC.

The CDR3 nucleotides are TGTGCCACCCTTTTCCTTGGCGCAGATACGCAGTATTTT. Protein product: CATLFLGADTQYF. The chain uses TRBV28 and TRBJ2-3; D is unresolved. CDR1 and CDR2 from the germline V gene are MDHEN and SYDVKM. The CDR3 runs to 13 residues. Trimming took off 10 bases at V and 4 bases at J, with 15 bases between the two ends.

The gene calls are TRBV11-3 and TRBJ2-3, with D tentatively TRBD1 or TRBD2 (6 bases each). Germline V lookup: CDR1 SGHNT, CDR2 YENEEA. CDR3 length: 16 residues. The germline V and J ends were trimmed by 5 bases and 6 bases, with 21 bases remaining between them. CDR3 sequence reads: CASSPGGRPGTDTQYF. The CDR3 DNA is TGTGCCAGCAGCCCCGGGGGCCGACCCGGAACGGATACGCAGTATTTT.

This clone counts as medium-sized. The same CDR3 arises from other DNA sequences in this sample as well. The chain couples TRBV7-9 to TRBJ2-7; the D call may be TRBD1 or TRBD2 (5 bases each). Germline assignment: CDR1 SEHNR and CDR2 FQNEAQ (reference sequence). CDR3 length: 14 amino acids. V lost 0 bases and J lost 3, with 9 bases in between. CDR3 nucleotides: TGTGCCAGCAGCTTAGCGGGGGTGCACTACGAGCAGTACTTC. Its translation: CASSLAGVHYEQYF.

This chain joins TRBV18 and TRBJ2-5; a weak D match, TRBD1 (6 bases). V was clipped by 2 bases and J by 8 bases, with 18 bases between them. Germline V gene lookup returns CDR1 KGHSH and CDR2 LQKENI. CDR3 length equals 15 residues. The CDR3 spells CASSPEGVGLATQYF. CDR3 nucleotide sequence: TGTGCCAGCTCACCAGAGGGGGTTGGTCTAGCTACCCAGTACTTC.

The J gene is TRBJ2-1, the V gene TRBV5-1; no reliable D call. The germline V and J ends were trimmed by 7 bases and 6 bases, with 17 bases remaining between them. The CDR3 is made up of 14 amino acids. The germline CDR1 and CDR2 sequences are SGHRS and YFSETQ. CDR3 sequence: CASGRAPGPNEQFF. The CDR3 DNA is TGCGCCAGCGGCCGGGCCCCCGGGCCCAATGAGCAGTTCTTC.

The chain recombines TRBV19 with TRBJ2-7; no clear D gene. CDR1 is LNHDA, CDR2 SQIVND, per germline (reference sequence). CDR3 length: 13 residues. Deletions cut 5 bases from V and 0 bases from J, with 8 bases between. CDR3 nucleotides: TGTGCCAGTAGTGAAACAGTCTCCTACGAGCAGTACTTC. This sequence encodes CASSETVSYEQYF.

The chain links TRBV10-3 to TRBJ1-1, with 9 nucleotides matching TRBD1. Germline CDR1 ENHRY, CDR2 SYGVKD. The CDR3 contains 13 residues. Germline trimming cut 10 bases from V and 5 bases from J; bases unmatched to any gene: 8. The CDR3 region has the DNA TGTGCCACCACGGGACAGGGAGGGACTGAAGCTTTCTTT. Its protein is CATTGQGGTEAFF.

V usage is TRBV5-1 and J usage is TRBJ2-1; D is ambiguous. Trimming stripped 2 bases from V and 5 bases from J, with 17 bases between. The CDR3 contains 16 residues. Per germline, CDR1 SGHRS and CDR2 YFSETQ. CDR3 amino acids: CASSLLAGLRNNEQFF. The CDR3 DNA reads as TGCGCCAGCAGCTTACTGGCCGGGCTCAGAAACAATGAGCAGTTCTTC. Full variable domain (rest looked up from reference TRBV5-1 and TRBJ2-1): KAGVTQTPRYLIKTRGQQVTLSCSPISGHRSVSWYQQTPGQGLQFLFEYFSETQRNKGNFPGRFSGRQFSNSRSEMNVSTLELGDSALYLCASSLLAGLRNNEQFFGPGTRLTVL.

This clone was seen a handful of times. The chain joins TRBV14 to TRBJ2-1; D gene unclear. CDR1 and CDR2 from the germline V gene are SGHDN and FVKESK. Trimming pared 5 bases from V and 1 base from J, leaving 18 bases between. This CDR3 has 17 amino acids. CDR3 region: CASSSRIGSPSYNEQFF. As DNA, the CDR3 is TGTGCCAGCAGCTCTCGGATAGGATCCCCTTCCTACAATGAGCAGTTCTTC.

The V call is TRBV11-2, the J call TRBJ2-3; D could derive from TRBD1 or TRBD2 (5 bases each). CDR1 is SGHAT, CDR2 FQNNGV, per germline. The CDR3 extends over 16 amino acids. Trimming cost V 3 bases and J 2 bases, with 15 bases left between them. CDR3 in amino acids: CASSLGRDRITDTQYF. CDR3 nucleotide sequence: TGTGCCAGCAGCTTGGGCCGGGACCGCATCACAGATACGCAGTATTTT.

The chain has TRBV10-2 and TRBJ2-7; 7 bases fit TRBD2. CDR1 is WSHSY and CDR2 is SAAADI in the germline V gene. There are 15 residues in the CDR3. Losses at the gene ends were 3 bases for V and 3 bases for J; bases not matched to a gene: 8. CDR3 in amino acids: CASSERGRGFYEQYF. Written as DNA, the CDR3 is TGCGCCAGCAGTGAACGAGGGAGGGGCTTCTACGAGCAGTACTTC.